The following is a T cell receptor beta chain sequence with its context. Its antigen is not identified. This sample is part of a study of T cells in Graves' hyperthyroidism and ophthalmopathy. Study details: Sampling of peripheral blood happened at initial diagnosis, prior to any treatment. Broader study findings: Ophthalmopathy, which appeared later, was predicted by the model a median roughly 6.5 months before onset.

This CDR3 comprises 14 residues. The V end was cut by 1 base, the J end by 3 bases, with 12 bases between. In germline, CDR1 is DFQATT, CDR2 SNEGSKA (reference sequence). Researchers took RNA transcripts and amplified the TCR beta CDR3 regions from them. The HTBI primer set served for first-round RT-PCR of the TCR CDR3. One entry per CDR3 protein, called by TCRdb with MiXCR from the multiplex PCR reads. This sample has under 350,000 distinct CDR3 sequences; 15% to 20% occur once, and the top ten carry about 50%. Exclusion followed for patients with uncontrolled infection, other autoimmune disease, pregnancy or lactation. A roughly 10 ml volume of fresh peripheral blood provided the PBMCs.

The sequenced material came from blood. V gene TRBV20-1 combines with J gene TRBJ1-1, with D unresolved. The sequence was obtained from a woman aged 55-75 years with Graves' ophthalmopathy. CDR3 protein: CSARGRRADTEAFF. The CDR3 DNA sequence: TGCAGTGCTAGAGGACGAAGGGCGGACACTGAAGCTTTCTTT.